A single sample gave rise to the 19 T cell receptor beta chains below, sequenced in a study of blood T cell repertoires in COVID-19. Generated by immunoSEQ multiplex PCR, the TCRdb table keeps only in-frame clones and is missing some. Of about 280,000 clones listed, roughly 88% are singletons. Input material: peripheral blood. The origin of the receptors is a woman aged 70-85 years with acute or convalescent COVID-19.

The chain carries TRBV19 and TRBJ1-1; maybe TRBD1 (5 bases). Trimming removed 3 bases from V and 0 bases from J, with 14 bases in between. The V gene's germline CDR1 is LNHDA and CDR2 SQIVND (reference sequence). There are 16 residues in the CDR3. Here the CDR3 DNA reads TGTGCCAGTAGTATCACCCAGGGAATCTTGAACACTGAAGCTTTCTTT. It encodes CASSITQGILNTEAFF. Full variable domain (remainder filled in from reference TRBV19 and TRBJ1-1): DGGITQSPKYLFRKEGQNVTLSCEQNLNHDAMYWYRQDPGQGLRLIYYSQIVNDFQKGDIAEGYSVSREKKESFPLTVTSAQKNPTAFYLCASSITQGILNTEAFFGQGTRLTVV.

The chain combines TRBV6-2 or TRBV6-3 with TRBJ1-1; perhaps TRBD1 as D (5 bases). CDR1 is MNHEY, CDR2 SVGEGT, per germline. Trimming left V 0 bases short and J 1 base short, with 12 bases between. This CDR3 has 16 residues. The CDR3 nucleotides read TGTGCCAGCAGTTACTCGAGCGGGAGGGGGAACACTGAAGCTTTCTTT. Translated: CASSYSSGRGNTEAFF.

CDR3 residues: CASSQARGGAGQPQHF. In nucleotides, the CDR3 is TGCGCCAGCAGCCAAGCTCGGGGGGGGGCTGGACAGCCCCAGCATTTT. This sequence joins TRBV4-1 and TRBJ1-5; a weak D match, TRBD1 (6 bases). Trimming shortened V by 1 base and J by 7 bases, and 17 bases separated the two germline ends. Germline V gene data show CDR1 as MGHRA and CDR2 as YSYEKL. The CDR3 has 16 amino acids.

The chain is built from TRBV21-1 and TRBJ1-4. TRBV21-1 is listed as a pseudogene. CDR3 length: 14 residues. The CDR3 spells CASSLGGTDEKLFF. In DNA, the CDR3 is TGTGCCAGCAGTCTGGGAGGGACCGATGAAAAACTGTTTTTT.

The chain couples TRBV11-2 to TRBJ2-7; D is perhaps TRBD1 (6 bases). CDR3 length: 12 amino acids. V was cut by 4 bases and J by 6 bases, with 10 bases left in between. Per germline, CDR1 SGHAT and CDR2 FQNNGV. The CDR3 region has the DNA TGTGCCAGCAGCTCCACAGGGTTCGAGCAGTACTTC. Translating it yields CASSSTGFEQYF.

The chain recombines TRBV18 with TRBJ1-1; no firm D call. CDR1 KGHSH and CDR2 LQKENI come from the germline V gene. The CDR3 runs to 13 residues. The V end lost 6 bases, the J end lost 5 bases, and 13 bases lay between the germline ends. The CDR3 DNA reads TGTGCCAGCTCGAAGGTGCCGGAGACTGAAGCTTTCTTT. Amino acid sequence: CASSKVPETEAFF.

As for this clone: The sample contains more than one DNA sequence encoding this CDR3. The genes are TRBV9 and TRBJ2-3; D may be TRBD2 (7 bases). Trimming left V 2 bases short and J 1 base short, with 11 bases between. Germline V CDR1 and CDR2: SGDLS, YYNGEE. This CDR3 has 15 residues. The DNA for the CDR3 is TGTGCCAGCAGCGTGGGGGGGCTGGGCACAGATACGCAGTATTTT. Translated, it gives CASSVGGLGTDTQYF.

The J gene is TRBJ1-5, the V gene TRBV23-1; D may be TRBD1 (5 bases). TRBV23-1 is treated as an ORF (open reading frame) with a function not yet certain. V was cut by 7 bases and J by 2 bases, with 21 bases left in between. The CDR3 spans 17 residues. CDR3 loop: CASNGVSSGGGNQPQHF. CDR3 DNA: TGCGCCAGCAATGGGGTCTCATCCGGGGGGGGCAATCAGCCCCAGCATTTT.

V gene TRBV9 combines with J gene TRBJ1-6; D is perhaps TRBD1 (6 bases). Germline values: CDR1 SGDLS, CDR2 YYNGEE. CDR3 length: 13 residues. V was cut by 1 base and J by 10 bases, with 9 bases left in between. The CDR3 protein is CASSVTGQSPLHF. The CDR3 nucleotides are TGTGCCAGCAGCGTAACAGGGCAATCACCCCTCCACTTT.

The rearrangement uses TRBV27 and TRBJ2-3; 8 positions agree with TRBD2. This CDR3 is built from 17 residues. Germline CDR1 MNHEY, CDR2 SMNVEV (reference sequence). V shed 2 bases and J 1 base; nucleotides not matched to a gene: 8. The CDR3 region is CASSLPPASGRTDTQYF. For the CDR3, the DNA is TGTGCCAGCAGTTTACCCCCGGCTAGCGGGCGCACAGATACGCAGTATTTT.

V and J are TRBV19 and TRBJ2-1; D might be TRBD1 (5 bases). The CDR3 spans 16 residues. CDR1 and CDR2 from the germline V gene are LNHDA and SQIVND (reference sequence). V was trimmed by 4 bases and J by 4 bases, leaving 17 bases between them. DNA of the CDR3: TGTGCCAGTAGTACCACCCCAGGGATCCCTTACAATGAGCAGTTCTTC. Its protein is CASSTTPGIPYNEQFF.

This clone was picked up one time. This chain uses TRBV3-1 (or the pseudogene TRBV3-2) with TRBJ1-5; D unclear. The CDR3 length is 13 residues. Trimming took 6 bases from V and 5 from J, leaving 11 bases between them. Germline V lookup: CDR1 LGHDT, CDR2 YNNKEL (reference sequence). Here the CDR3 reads CASSRTSHQPQHF. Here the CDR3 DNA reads TGTGCCAGCAGTCGAACTTCCCATCAGCCCCAGCATTTT.

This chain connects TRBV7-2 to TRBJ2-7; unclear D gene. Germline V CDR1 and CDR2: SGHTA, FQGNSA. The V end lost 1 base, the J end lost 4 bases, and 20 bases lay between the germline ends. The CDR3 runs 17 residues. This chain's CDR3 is CASSLESRPTWVYEQYF. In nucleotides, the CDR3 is TGTGCCAGCAGCTTAGAAAGCAGGCCAACTTGGGTTTACGAGCAGTACTTC.

The CDR3 loop is CASSLEAGGVNTEAFF. CDR3 DNA: TGCGCCAGCAGCTTGGAGGCAGGGGGCGTGAACACTGAAGCTTTCTTT. The chain couples TRBV5-1 to TRBJ1-1; 8 bases match TRBD1. There are 16 residues in the CDR3. Trimming cost V 0 bases and J 0 bases; bases outside gene matches: 4. CDR1 is SGHRS and CDR2 is YFSETQ in the germline V gene.

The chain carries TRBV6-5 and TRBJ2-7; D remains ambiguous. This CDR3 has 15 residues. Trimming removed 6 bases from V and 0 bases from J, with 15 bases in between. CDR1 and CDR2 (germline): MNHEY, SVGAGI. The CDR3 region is CASSPASAVSYEQYF. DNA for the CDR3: TGTGCCAGCAGCCCGGCCTCGGCGGTCTCCTACGAGCAGTACTTC.

The CDR3 region has the DNA TGTGCCAGCAGCTCGGACAGATCCTACGAGCAGTACTTC. This codes for CASSSDRSYEQYF. The rearrangement uses TRBV6-5 and TRBJ2-7, with D maybe TRBD1 (6 bases). The germline V and J ends were trimmed by 6 bases and 1 base, with 10 bases remaining between them. The CDR3 totals 13 residues. Germline V gene data show CDR1 as MNHEY and CDR2 as SVGAGI.

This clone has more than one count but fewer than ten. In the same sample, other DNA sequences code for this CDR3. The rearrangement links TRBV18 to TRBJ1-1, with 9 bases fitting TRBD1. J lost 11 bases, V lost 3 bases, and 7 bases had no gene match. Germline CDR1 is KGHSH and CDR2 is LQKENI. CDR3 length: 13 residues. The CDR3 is CASSPSRDRDAFF. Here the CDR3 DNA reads TGTGCCAGCTCACCGAGCCGGGACAGGGATGCTTTCTTT.

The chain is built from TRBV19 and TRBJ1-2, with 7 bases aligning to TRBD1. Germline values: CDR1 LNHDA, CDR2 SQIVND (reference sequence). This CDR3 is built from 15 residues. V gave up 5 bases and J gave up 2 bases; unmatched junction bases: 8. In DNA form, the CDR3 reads TGTGCCAGTAGTCCGCAACAGGGGAGAAACTATGGCTACACCTTC. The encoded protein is CASSPQQGRNYGYTF.

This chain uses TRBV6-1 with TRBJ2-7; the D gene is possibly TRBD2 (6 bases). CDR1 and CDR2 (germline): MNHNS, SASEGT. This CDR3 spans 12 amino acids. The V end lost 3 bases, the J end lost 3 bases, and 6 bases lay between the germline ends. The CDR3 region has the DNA TGTGCCAGCAGTGAGCGGGGCTACGAGCAGTACTTC. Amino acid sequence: CASSERGYEQYF.